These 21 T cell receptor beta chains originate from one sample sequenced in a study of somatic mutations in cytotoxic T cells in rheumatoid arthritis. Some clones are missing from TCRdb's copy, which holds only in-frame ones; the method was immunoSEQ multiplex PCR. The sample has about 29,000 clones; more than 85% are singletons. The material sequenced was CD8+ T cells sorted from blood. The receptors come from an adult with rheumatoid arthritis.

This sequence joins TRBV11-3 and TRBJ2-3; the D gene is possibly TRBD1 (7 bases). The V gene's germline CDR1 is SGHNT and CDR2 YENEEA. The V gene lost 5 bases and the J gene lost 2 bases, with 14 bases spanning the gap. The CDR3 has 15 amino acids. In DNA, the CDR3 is TGTGCCAGCAGCCACGGGGGACAGTTCACAGATACGCAGTATTTT. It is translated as CASSHGGQFTDTQYF.

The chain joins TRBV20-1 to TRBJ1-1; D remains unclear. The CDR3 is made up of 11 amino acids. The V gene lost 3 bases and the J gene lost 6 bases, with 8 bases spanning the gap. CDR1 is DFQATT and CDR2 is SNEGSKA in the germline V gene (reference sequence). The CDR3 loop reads CSASYVAEAFF. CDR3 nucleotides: TGCAGTGCTAGTTACGTGGCTGAAGCTTTCTTT.

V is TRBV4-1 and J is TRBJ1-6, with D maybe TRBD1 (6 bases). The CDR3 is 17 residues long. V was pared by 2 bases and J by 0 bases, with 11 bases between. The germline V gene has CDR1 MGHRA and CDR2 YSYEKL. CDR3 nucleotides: TGCGCCAGCAGCCAAACCACAGGGAGCTCCTATAATTCACCCCTCCACTTT. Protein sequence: CASSQTTGSSYNSPLHF.

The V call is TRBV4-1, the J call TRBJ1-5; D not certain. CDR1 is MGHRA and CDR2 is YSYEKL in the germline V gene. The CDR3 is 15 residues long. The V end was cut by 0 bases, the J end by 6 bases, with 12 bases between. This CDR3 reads CASSQDWSYGQPQHF. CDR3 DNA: TGCGCCAGCAGCCAAGATTGGAGTTACGGTCAGCCCCAGCATTTT.

The CDR3 DNA reads as TGTGCCAGCAGCTCCAGGGGACAGAACACCGGGGAGCTGTTTTTT. This codes for CASSSRGQNTGELFF. This chain links TRBV11-2 with TRBJ2-2; the D gene is possibly TRBD1 (6 bases). Trimming removed 4 bases from V and 1 base from J, with 10 bases in between. Germline V gene sequence: CDR1 SGHAT, CDR2 FQNNGV. There are 15 residues in the CDR3. Looking up the rest from reference TRBV11-2 and TRBJ2-2 gives the full variable domain: EAGVAQSPRYKIIEKRQSVAFWCNPISGHATLYWYQQILGQGPKLLIQFQNNGVVDDSQLPKDRFSAERLKGVDSTLKIQPAKLEDSAVYLCASSSRGQNTGELFFGEGSRLTVL.

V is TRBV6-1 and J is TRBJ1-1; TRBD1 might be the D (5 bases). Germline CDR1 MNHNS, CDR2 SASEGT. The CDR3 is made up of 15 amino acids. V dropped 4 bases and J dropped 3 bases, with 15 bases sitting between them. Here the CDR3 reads CASSGGVIGDTEAFF. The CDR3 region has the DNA TGTGCCAGCAGTGGAGGGGTCATAGGAGACACTGAAGCTTTCTTT.

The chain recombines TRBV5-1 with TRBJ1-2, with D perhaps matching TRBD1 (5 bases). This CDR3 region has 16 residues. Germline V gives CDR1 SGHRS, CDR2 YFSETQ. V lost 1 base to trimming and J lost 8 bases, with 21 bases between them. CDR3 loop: CASSLPANQGGPGYTF. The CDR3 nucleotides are TGCGCCAGCAGCTTGCCAGCCAACCAGGGAGGGCCCGGCTACACCTTC.

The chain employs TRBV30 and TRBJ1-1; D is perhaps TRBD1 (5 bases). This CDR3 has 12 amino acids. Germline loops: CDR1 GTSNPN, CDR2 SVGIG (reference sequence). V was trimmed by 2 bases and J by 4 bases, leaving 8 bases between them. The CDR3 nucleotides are TGTGCCTGGAGTAGAGGGGTCACTGAAGCTTTCTTT. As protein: CAWSRGVTEAFF.

The CDR3 region is CASSPRSPNEQFF. The CDR3 DNA sequence: TGTGCCAGCAGCCCGCGGAGTCCGAATGAGCAGTTCTTC. The chain uses TRBV5-5 and TRBJ2-1, with D unresolved. From germline, CDR1 is SGHKS and CDR2 YYEKEE (reference sequence). The length of the CDR3 is 13 residues. V was shortened by 4 bases and J by 7 bases, with 12 bases between the two germline ends.

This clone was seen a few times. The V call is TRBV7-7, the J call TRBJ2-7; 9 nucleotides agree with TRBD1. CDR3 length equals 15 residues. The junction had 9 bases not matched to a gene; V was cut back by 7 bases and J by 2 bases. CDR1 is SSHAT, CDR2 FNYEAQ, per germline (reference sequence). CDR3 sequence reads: CASNPQGTGTYEQYF. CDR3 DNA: TGTGCCAGCAACCCCCAGGGGACAGGGACCTACGAGCAGTACTTC.

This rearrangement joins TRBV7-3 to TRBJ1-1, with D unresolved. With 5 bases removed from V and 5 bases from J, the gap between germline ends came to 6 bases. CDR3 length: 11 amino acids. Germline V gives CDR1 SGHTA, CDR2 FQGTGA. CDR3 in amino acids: CASSLGTEAFF. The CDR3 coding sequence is TGTGCCAGCAGCCTGGGGACTGAAGCTTTCTTT.

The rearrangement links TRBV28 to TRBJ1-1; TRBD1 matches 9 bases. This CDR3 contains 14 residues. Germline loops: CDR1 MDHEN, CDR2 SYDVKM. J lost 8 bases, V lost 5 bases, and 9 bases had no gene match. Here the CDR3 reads CASSHMTGGGEAFF. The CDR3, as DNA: TGTGCCAGCAGTCACATGACAGGGGGAGGGGAAGCTTTCTTT.

CDR3 coding DNA: TGTGCCAGCAGTGAAGCCCGGGACAGGGTAGAGACTGAAGCTTTCTTT. This translates into CASSEARDRVETEAFF. The chain couples TRBV2 to TRBJ1-1; 9 bases are a match to TRBD1. Trimming at V came to 0 bases and at J to 5 bases, leaving 7 bases not matched to a gene. The CDR3 sequence is 16 residues long. The V gene's germline CDR1 is SNHLY and CDR2 FYNNEI.

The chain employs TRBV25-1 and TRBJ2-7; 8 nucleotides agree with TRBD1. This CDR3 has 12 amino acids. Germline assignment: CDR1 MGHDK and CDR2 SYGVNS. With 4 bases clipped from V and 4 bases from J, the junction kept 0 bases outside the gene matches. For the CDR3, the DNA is TGTGCCAGCAGTGGGACAGGGTACGAGCAGTACTTC. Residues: CASSGTGYEQYF.

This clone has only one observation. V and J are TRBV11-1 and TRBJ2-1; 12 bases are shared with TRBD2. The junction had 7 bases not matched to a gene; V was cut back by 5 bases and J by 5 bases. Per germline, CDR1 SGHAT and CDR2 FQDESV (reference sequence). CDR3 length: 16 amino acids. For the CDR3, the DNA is TGTGCCAGCAGCCCCCGACTAGCGGGAGCAGACAATGAGCAGTTCTTC. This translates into CASSPRLAGADNEQFF.

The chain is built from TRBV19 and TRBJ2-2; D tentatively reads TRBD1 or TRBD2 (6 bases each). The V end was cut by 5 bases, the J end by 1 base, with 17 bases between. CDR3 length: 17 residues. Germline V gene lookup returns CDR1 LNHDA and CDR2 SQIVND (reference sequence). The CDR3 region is CASSPPGAGGNTGELFF. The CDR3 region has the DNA TGTGCCAGTAGTCCCCCAGGGGCCGGGGGGAACACCGGGGAGCTGTTTTTT. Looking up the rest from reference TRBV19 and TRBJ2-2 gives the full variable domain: DGGITQSPKYLFRKEGQNVTLSCEQNLNHDAMYWYRQDPGQGLRLIYYSQIVNDFQKGDIAEGYSVSREKKESFPLTVTSAQKNPTAFYLCASSPPGAGGNTGELFFGEGSRLTVL.

In nucleotides, the CDR3 is TGTGCCAGCAGCCCAGAGGAGGGACTAGCTCTCCACAATGAGCAGTTCTTC. This codes for CASSPEEGLALHNEQFF. The rearrangement uses TRBV7-9 and TRBJ2-1; 9 bases line up with TRBD2. This CDR3 region has 17 residues. Germline lookup yields CDR1 SEHNR and CDR2 FQNEAQ (reference sequence). V lost 5 bases, J lost 5 bases, and 13 bases stayed unmatched. Together with reference TRBV7-9 and TRBJ2-1, the CDR3 gives the full variable domain: DTGVSQNPRHKITKRGQNVTFRCDPISEHNRLYWYRQTLGQGPEFLTYFQNEAQLEKSRLLSDRFSAERPKGSFSTLEIQRTEQGDSAMYLCASSPEEGLALHNEQFFGPGTRLTVL.

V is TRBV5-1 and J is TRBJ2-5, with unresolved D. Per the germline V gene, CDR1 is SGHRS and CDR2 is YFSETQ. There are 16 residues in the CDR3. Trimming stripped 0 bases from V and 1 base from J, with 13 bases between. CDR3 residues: CASSLEIYSSQETQYF. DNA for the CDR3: TGCGCCAGCAGCTTGGAGATCTATTCATCCCAAGAGACCCAGTACTTC.

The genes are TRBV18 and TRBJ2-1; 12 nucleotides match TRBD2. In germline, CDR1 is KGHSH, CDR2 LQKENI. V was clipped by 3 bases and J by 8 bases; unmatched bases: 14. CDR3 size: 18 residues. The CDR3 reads CASSPLIPTSGRLYEQFF. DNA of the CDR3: TGTGCCAGCTCACCGCTTATCCCGACTAGCGGGAGACTCTATGAGCAGTTCTTC.

CDR3 residues: CASTLGPPGPASYEQYF. CDR3 DNA: TGTGCCAGCACGCTGGGACCACCGGGACCGGCATCGTACGAGCAGTACTTC. This chain uses TRBV7-6 with TRBJ2-5; either TRBD1 or TRBD2 may fit D (5 bases each). The DNA end is more similar to TRBJ2-7, so the J call may be wrong. CDR3 length: 17 residues. Germline CDR1 reads SGHVS; CDR2 reads FNYEAQ.

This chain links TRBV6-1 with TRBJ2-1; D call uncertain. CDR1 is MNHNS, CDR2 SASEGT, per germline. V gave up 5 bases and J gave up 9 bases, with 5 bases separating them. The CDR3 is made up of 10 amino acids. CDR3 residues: CASSSPEQFF. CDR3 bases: TGTGCCAGCAGTAGCCCTGAGCAGTTCTTC.